A single T cell receptor beta chain is shown here with its context. What it binds is not known. The data are from a study of monozygotic twins with inflammatory bowel disease. TCRdb re-analyzed the 5' RACE reads; it lists each CDR3 protein once, without DNA. This sample lists 300,000 to 400,000 distinct CDR3 sequences; its ten largest clones have 2% to 2.5%. CDR1 is LNHNV, CDR2 YYDKDF, per germline (reference sequence). There are 16 residues in the CDR3. Broader study findings: Healthy co-twins had higher TCRbeta inverse Simpson diversity than their IBD twins. Evidence did not back any single strong signal or clonotype linked to IBD.

Sequencing input: blood. This chain connects TRBV15 to TRBJ2-1. The receptor was derived from a human donor with ulcerative colitis or Crohn's disease, or a healthy co-twin of an affected twin (not recorded which). The CDR3 sequence is CATSRDRTASYNEQFF.